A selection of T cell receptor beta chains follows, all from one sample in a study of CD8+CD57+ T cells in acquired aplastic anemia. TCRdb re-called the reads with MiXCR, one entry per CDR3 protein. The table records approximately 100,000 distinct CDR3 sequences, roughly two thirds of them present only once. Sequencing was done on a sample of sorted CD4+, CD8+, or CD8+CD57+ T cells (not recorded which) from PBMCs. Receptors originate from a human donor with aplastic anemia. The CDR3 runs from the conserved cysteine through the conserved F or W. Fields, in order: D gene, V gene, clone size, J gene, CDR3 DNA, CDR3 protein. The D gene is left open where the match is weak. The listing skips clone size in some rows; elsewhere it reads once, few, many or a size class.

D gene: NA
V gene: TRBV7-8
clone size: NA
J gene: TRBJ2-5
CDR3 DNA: TGTGCCAGCAGGCCGGAACAGCACCAAGAGACCCAGTACTTC
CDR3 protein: CASRPEQHQETQYF

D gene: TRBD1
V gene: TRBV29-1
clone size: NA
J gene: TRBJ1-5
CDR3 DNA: TGCAGCGTTGAAGTTGGACAGGGGGCTGGGCAGCCCCAGCATTTT
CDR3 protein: CSVEVGQGAGQPQHF

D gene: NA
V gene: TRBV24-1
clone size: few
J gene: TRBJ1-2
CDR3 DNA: TGTGCCACCAGTGATTTTCCGGGGAGCTACACCTTC
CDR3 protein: CATSDFPGSYTF

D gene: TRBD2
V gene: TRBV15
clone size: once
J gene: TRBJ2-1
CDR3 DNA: TGTGCCACCAGTGATCCCCTAGCGGGGGACAATGAGCAGTTCTTC
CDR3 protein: CATSDPLAGDNEQFF

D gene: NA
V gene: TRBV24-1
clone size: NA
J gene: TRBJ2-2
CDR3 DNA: TGTGCCACCAGTGACCGAACCGACACCGGGGAGCTGTTTTTT
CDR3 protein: CATSDRTDTGELFF

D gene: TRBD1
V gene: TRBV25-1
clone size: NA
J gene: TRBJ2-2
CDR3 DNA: TGTGCCAGCGGAGGGACAGGGATGTTGTCCGGGGAGCTGTTTTTT
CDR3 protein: CASGGTGMLSGELFF

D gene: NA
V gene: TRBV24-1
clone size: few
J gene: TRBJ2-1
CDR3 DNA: TGTGCCACCAGTGATTTACTCGACAATGAGCAGTTCTTC
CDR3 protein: CATSDLLDNEQFF

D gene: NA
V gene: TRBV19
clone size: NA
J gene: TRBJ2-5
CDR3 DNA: TGTGCCAGTAGCTTGGGGGCAGGGTGGGAGACCCAGTACTTC
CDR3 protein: CASSLGAGWETQYF

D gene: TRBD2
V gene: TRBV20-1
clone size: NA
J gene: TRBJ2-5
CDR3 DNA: TGCAGTGCTAGAGTCCCGTATCAAGCGGGGGGCCCGGGGGAGACCCAGTACTTC
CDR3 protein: CSARVPYQAGGPGETQYF

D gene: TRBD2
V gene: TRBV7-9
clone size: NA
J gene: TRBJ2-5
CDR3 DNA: TGTGCCAGCAGCGACCTAGCGGGGGACCAGCTGGAGACCCAGTACTTC
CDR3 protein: CASSDLAGDQLETQYF

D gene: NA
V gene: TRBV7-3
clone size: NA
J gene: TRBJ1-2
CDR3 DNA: TGTGCCAGCAGCTTAACGGTCTTGCCAGGGGTTTATGGCTACACCTTC
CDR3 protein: CASSLTVLPGVYGYTF

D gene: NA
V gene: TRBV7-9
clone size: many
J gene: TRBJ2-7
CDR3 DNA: TGTGCCAGCAGCTTAGATCCTTCTAGCTCCTACGAGCAGTACTTC
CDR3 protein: CASSLDPSSSYEQYF

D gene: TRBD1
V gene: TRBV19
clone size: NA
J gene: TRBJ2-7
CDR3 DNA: TGTGCCAGTAGTCTCCCGGGACAGGGGAGGCACGAGCAGTACTTC
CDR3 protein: CASSLPGQGRHEQYF

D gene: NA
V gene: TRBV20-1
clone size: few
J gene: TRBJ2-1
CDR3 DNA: TGCAGTACAGGGGTGGGGGGTTACAATGAGCAGTTCTTC
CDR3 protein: CSTGVGGYNEQFF

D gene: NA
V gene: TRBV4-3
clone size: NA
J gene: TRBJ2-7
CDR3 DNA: TGCGCCAGCAGCCAAGATCCGGCCCCCGAGCAGTACTTC
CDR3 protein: CASSQDPAPEQYF

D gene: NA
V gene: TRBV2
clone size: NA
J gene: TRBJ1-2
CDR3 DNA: TGTGCCAGCAGTGAATTCGGGGGGGGCTACACCTTC
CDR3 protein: CASSEFGGGYTF

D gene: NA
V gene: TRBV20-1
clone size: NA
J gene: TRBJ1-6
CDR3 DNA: TGCAGTGCGTTCAGGGTCAATTCACCCCTCCACTTT
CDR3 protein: CSAFRVNSPLHF

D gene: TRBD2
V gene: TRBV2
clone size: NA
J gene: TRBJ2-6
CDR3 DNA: TGTGCCAGCACAAGGGAGGGTTCTGGGGCCAACGTCCTGACTTTC
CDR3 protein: CASTREGSGANVLTF

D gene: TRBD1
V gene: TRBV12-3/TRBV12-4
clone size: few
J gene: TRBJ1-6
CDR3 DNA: TGTGCCAGCAGCCAGGGACAGGGTAACTCACCCCTCCACTTT
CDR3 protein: CASSQGQGNSPLHF

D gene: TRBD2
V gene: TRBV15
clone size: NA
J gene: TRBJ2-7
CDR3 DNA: TGTGCCACCAGCAGGGCCGAGTTAGCGGGGGCCTCCTACGAGCAGTACTTC
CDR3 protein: CATSRAELAGASYEQYF